Below, one T cell receptor (beta chain) is given with its context. Antigen unknown. The data were obtained in a study of glioma-infiltrating T cells after dendritic cell vaccination. In the study overall: At biweekly intervals, patients got three intradermal dendritic cell vaccine injections. Study results and caveats: TCR clonality showed no direct relationship with survival.

V shed 6 bases and J 4 bases; nucleotides not matched to a gene: 11. CDR1 is ENHRY and CDR2 is SYGVKD in the germline V gene. The CDR3 spans 16 residues. The immunoSEQ assay amplified TCRB CDR3 from up to 2 ug DNA. Amplification used 60 V beta primers and 13 J beta primers. Some clones are missing from TCRdb's copy, which holds only in-frame ones; the method was immunoSEQ multiplex PCR. The data hold around 60,000 clones, with approximately 86% observed a single time. The time point was: after dendritic cell vaccination, including at tumor progression/relapse. The source is a human donor with glioblastoma. Here the sequenced sample was blood, taken after dendritic cell vaccination. The chain links TRBV10-3 to TRBJ2-1; TRBD2 matches at 8 bases. CDR3 sequence: CAIRSGSGGLYNEQFF. In DNA form, the CDR3 reads TGTGCCATCAGGTCCGGAAGCGGGGGTTTATACAATGAGCAGTTCTTC.